This record concerns one T cell receptor (beta chain) sequence. Original processing methods: How many nucleated cells were present was estimated from reference gene primer amplification. Libraries were prepared by immunoSEQ multiplex PCR; TCRdb keeps only in-frame clonotypes and omits some of them. V and J calls plus clone size are reproduced from that table; the DNA served to infer D and trimming. The sample consists of 140,000 or so clones, 76% of them appearing once. The data stem from a study of blood T cell repertoires in COVID-19. Study-level background: The samples span acute and convalescent COVID-19 from the United States, Italy and Spain. In each case, the material was cDNA or gDNA derived from T cells, B-cell-depleted T cells, or PBMCs.

The CDR3 is made up of 16 amino acids. The V and J ends lost 0 bases and 0 bases respectively, with 13 bases between them. Looked up from germline, CDR1 is SGHDT and CDR2 is YYEEEE. The sequence was collected from a man aged 55 to 69 with acute or convalescent COVID-19. V is TRBV5-6 and J is TRBJ2-7, with D possibly being TRBD1 (6 bases). Material: peripheral blood. CDR3 nucleotides: TGTGCCAGCAGCTTGGCCTCAGGGGCGGGCTCCTACGAGCAGTACTTC. It specifies CASSLASGAGSYEQYF.